This T cell receptor beta chain was observed in a study of cytomegalovirus exposure and HLA in healthy donors. 60 Vbeta and 13 Jbeta primers were used in PCR. The protocol was immunoSEQ multiplex PCR, while the TCRdb copy is restricted to in-frame clones and leaves out a portion. The listing records roughly 100,000 clones. Whole-study results and caveats: Researchers counted around 180 TCR beta chains as cytomegalovirus-associated. Judged likely to be a sequencing artifact was a cluster of highly shared sequence variants. Excluded were some V segments that proved indistinguishable, including TRBV6-2 and TRBV6-3. Roughly uniform sequencing depth across donors was assumed, possibly incorrectly.

Notes on this clone: Its antigen is undetermined.

Germline values: CDR1 SGHTA, CDR2 FQGNSA. V lost 0 bases and J lost 6, with 7 bases in between. The CDR3 is made up of 13 amino acids. This sequence originates from a man aged 45 to 65 in good health and CMV-seropositive. The specimen sequenced was PBMCs. This sequence joins TRBV7-2 and TRBJ2-3; D ambiguous. CDR3: CASSLAGADTQYF. CDR3 in DNA: TGTGCCAGCAGCTTAGCCGGAGCCGATACGCAGTATTTT.